Listed here are 3 T cell receptor beta chains from one sample, sequenced in a study of T cell responses to AZD1222 COVID-19 vaccine. Profiling relied on immunoSEQ multiplex PCR, and the TCRdb table lists in-frame clones only, not all of them. The sample yields some 96,000 clones, about 88% seen once. This material consisted of peripheral blood, taken on day 0 of AZD1222 vaccination. The receptor set was obtained from an adult in good health.

The chain is built from TRBV27 and TRBJ1-4; TRBD1 aligns across 9 bases. Germline CDR1 and CDR2: MNHEY and SMNVEV (reference sequence). There are 15 residues in the CDR3. Losses at the gene ends were 6 bases for V and 3 bases for J; bases not matched to a gene: 5. DNA of the CDR3: TGTGCCAGCAGCCGGGACAGGGTTTCTAATGAAAAACTGTTTTTT. This translates into CASSRDRVSNEKLFF. Combining the CDR3 with reference TRBV27 and TRBJ1-4 gives the whole variable domain EAQVTQNPRYLITVTGKKLTVTCSQNMNHEYMSWYRQDPGLGLRQIYYSMNVEVTDKGDVPEGYKVSRKEKRNFPLILESPSPNQTSLYFCASSRDRVSNEKLFFGSGTQLSVL.

V is TRBV9 and J is TRBJ1-1; D uncertain. The germline V gene encodes CDR1 SGDLS and CDR2 YYNGEE. This CDR3 contains 14 residues. The V gene lost 2 bases and the J gene lost 1 base, with 9 bases spanning the gap. The CDR3 here is CASSVLTANTEAFF. The CDR3 bases are TGTGCCAGCAGCGTTTTAACAGCGAACACTGAAGCTTTCTTT.

This chain links TRBV30 with TRBJ1-2; TRBD1 might be the D (6 bases). The CDR3 contains 16 residues. Germline assignment: CDR1 GTSNPN and CDR2 SVGIG (reference sequence). Trimming took off 4 bases at V and 0 bases at J, with 18 bases between the two ends. The CDR3 protein is CAWNRAGDKANYGYTF. Here the CDR3 DNA reads TGTGCCTGGAATCGGGCAGGGGATAAAGCTAACTATGGCTACACCTTC.